Each of the 19 T cell receptor beta chains below was sequenced from the same sample in a study of cytomegalovirus exposure and HLA in healthy donors. The PCR made use of 60 Vbeta and 13 Jbeta primers. Produced via immunoSEQ multiplex PCR; TCRdb's table is partial and in-frame only. The table for this sample gives about 120,000 clones. Input material: PBMCs. The receptors stem from a man younger than 30 in good health and CMV-seronegative.

This chain uses TRBV5-6 with TRBJ2-3; D not resolved. This CDR3 contains 15 residues. Trimming pared 3 bases from V and 5 bases from J, leaving 16 bases between. Germline-derived CDR1 and CDR2 are SGHDT and YYEEEE. The CDR3 is CASSSQSRLVDTQYF. In DNA form, the CDR3 reads TGTGCCAGCAGCTCTCAGTCCCGCCTGGTAGATACGCAGTATTTT.

The chain carries TRBV4-1 and TRBJ1-1, with 10 nucleotides matching TRBD1. Germline V gene sequence: CDR1 MGHRA, CDR2 YSYEKL. Trimming cost V 2 bases and J 5 bases; bases outside gene matches: 5. CDR3 length: 15 residues. CDR3 coding DNA: TGCGCCAGCAGCCAAACAAGGACAGGGGGAACTGAAGCTTTCTTT. It codes for CASSQTRTGGTEAFF.

V and J are TRBV27 and TRBJ1-4; D remains ambiguous. The V end lost 2 bases, the J end lost 5 bases, and 9 bases lay between the germline ends. This CDR3 has 14 amino acids. Germline V lookup: CDR1 MNHEY, CDR2 SMNVEV (reference sequence). This CDR3 is CASSLSGLNEKLFF. The CDR3 region has the DNA TGTGCCAGCAGTTTAAGCGGACTGAATGAAAAACTGTTTTTT.

On this clone itself: One junction end does not reproduce the germline sequence, and a read error may be involved. This sample also contains other DNA sequences that code for the same CDR3. The chain recombines TRBV28 with TRBJ1-5; D is ambiguous. Germline loops: CDR1 MDHEN, CDR2 SYDVKM. The CDR3 covers 14 residues. The CDR3 region is CASSQAYSNQPQHF. In DNA, the CDR3 is TGCGCCAGCAGTCAGGCTTATAGCAATCAGCCCCAGCATTTT. Combining the CDR3 with reference TRBV28 and TRBJ1-5 gives the whole variable domain DVKVTQSSRYLVKRTGEKVFLECVQDMDHENMFWYRQDPGLGLRLIYFSYDVKMKEKGDIPEGYSVSREKKERFSLILESASTNQTSMYLCASSQAYSNQPQHFGDGTRLSIL.

The V and J genes are TRBV7-6 and TRBJ1-4, with a weak D call TRBD1 (5 bases). With 1 base removed from V and 11 bases from J, the gap between germline ends came to 11 bases. The CDR3 length is 13 residues. In germline, CDR1 is SGHVS, CDR2 FNYEAQ. The CDR3 protein is CASSLGRGSKLFF. The CDR3 region has the DNA TGTGCCAGCAGCTTAGGGCGGGGGTCGAAACTGTTTTTT.

CDR3 DNA: TGTGCCAGCAACCCCGTTGAGGGAGGGCTCGACACTGAAGCTTTCTTT. Translated, it gives CASNPVEGGLDTEAFF. The gene calls are TRBV11-2 and TRBJ1-1; D ambiguous. The germline V gene has CDR1 SGHAT and CDR2 FQNNGV. V lost 7 bases and J lost 3, with 21 bases in between. The CDR3 runs to 16 residues.

The chain employs TRBV11-2 and TRBJ2-1, with TRBD2 matching 14 bases. With 4 bases clipped from V and 7 bases from J, the junction kept 3 bases outside the gene matches. CDR3 length: 15 amino acids. Germline values: CDR1 SGHAT, CDR2 FQNNGV. DNA of the CDR3: TGTGCCAGCAGCTCCAGGACTAGCGGGGGGAATGAGCAGTTCTTC. It is translated as CASSSRTSGGNEQFF.

V and J are TRBV16 and TRBJ1-2, with 9 positions matching TRBD1. Germline V gives CDR1 KGHSY, CDR2 FQNENV. The CDR3 covers 18 residues. The junction had 8 bases not matched to a gene; V was cut back by 0 bases and J by 0 bases. CDR3 nucleotide sequence: TGTGCCAGCAGCCAATCGAGGACAGGGGCCACCACTAACTATGGCTACACCTTC. This translates into CASSQSRTGATTNYGYTF.

The chain combines TRBV27 with TRBJ1-4; 8 nucleotides match TRBD1. Germline V CDR1 and CDR2: MNHEY, SMNVEV (reference sequence). The V segment lost 6 bases and the J segment 8 bases; nucleotides outside the gene matches: 5. The CDR3 is 13 residues long. The chain's CDR3 is CASRWTGMEKLFF. The CDR3 region has the DNA TGTGCCAGCAGGTGGACAGGGATGGAAAAACTGTTTTTT.

This chain links TRBV5-1 with TRBJ1-1, with TRBD1 identical over 12 bases. V was pared by 3 bases and J by 1 base, with 1 base of the junction left unmatched. In germline, CDR1 is SGHRS, CDR2 YFSETQ. The CDR3 loop spans 15 amino acids. This chain's CDR3 is CASSSGQGANTEAFF. The CDR3 DNA reads TGCGCCAGCAGCTCGGGACAGGGGGCGAACACTGAAGCTTTCTTT.

In the case of this clone: Since the CDR3 does not end with the conserved phenylalanine or tryptophan, this likely comes from a read error. No DNA is shown, since the ends of the CDR3 on it are uncertain; the CDR3 is the one TCRdb lists. V is TRBV5-4 and J is TRBJ1-2; the tabulated D call, TRBD1, remains unverified against the DNA. Per the germline V gene, CDR1 is SGHNT and CDR2 is YYREEE (reference sequence). The CDR3 has 14 amino acids, counting both end residues. CDR3 region: CASSSIGTGVVVCL.

V is TRBV6-1 and J is TRBJ2-7, with 7 bases matching TRBD1. Germline V gene data show CDR1 as MNHNS and CDR2 as SASEGT. J was trimmed by 0 bases and V by 6 bases; bases with no gene match: 8. The CDR3 totals 15 residues. The CDR3 protein is CASRADRVDSYEQYF. The CDR3 bases are TGTGCCAGCAGAGCCGACAGGGTAGACTCCTACGAGCAGTACTTC.

This rearrangement joins TRBV28 to TRBJ2-7, with 12 positions matching TRBD2. Germline CDR1 MDHEN, CDR2 SYDVKM. This CDR3 region has 15 residues. The V gene end was trimmed by 1 base and the J gene end by 5 bases; junction bases not matched to a gene: 3. The CDR3 DNA is TGTGCCAGCAGTTTATCACTAGCGGGAGGCCACGAGCAGTACTTC. Translated: CASSLSLAGGHEQYF.

Concerning this clone itself: Other DNA sequences in the sample encode the same CDR3. This chain joins TRBV14 and TRBJ1-1; 8 bases map to TRBD1. The CDR3 consists of 15 residues. Germline V gene data show CDR1 as SGHDN and CDR2 as FVKESK. The junction had 6 bases not matched to a gene; V was cut back by 6 bases and J by 0 bases. The CDR3 nucleotides read TGTGCCAGCAGTCAACTGACAGGGGTGAACACTGAAGCTTTCTTT. Amino acid sequence: CASSQLTGVNTEAFF.

The chain is built from TRBV15 and TRBJ2-7; 8 nucleotides agree with TRBD2. CDR1 LNHNV and CDR2 YYDKDF come from the germline V gene (reference sequence). The CDR3 spans 14 residues. V lost 5 bases and J lost 3; bases outside the gene matches: 6. This chain's CDR3 is CATSLAGIFYEQYF. In DNA, the CDR3 is TGTGCCACCAGCTTAGCGGGGATCTTCTACGAGCAGTACTTC.

The V gene is TRBV5-1, the J gene TRBJ2-1, with unresolved D. Trimming left V 1 base short and J 1 base short, with 15 bases between. Germline assignment: CDR1 SGHRS and CDR2 YFSETQ. The CDR3 loop spans 17 amino acids. In nucleotides, the CDR3 is TGCGCCAGCAGCTTGTCGGTAGGCAAGACATCCTACAATGAGCAGTTCTTC. It yields the protein CASSLSVGKTSYNEQFF.

The V gene is TRBV19, the J gene TRBJ2-2, with a weak D call TRBD1 (5 bases). V lost 7 bases and J 6 bases, leaving 15 bases between the germline ends. Germline V CDR1 and CDR2: LNHDA, SQIVND (reference sequence). The CDR3 length is 14 residues. CDR3 sequence reads: CASIGPGKAGELFF. The CDR3 region has the DNA TGTGCCAGTATTGGACCAGGGAAGGCCGGGGAGCTGTTTTTT.

This chain joins TRBV7-2 and TRBJ1-6, with D maybe TRBD1 (6 bases). The V end was cut by 2 bases, the J end by 3 bases, with 11 bases between. The CDR3 is 16 amino acids. Germline CDR1 and CDR2: SGHTA and FQGNSA. The CDR3 region is CASSLRDTHYNSPLHF. The DNA of the CDR3 is TGTGCCAGCAGCTTAAGGGACACACACTATAATTCACCCCTCCACTTT.

This chain connects TRBV6-6 to TRBJ2-1; 9 nucleotides line up with TRBD2. The CDR3 runs 15 residues. With 0 bases clipped from V and 6 bases from J, the junction kept 3 bases outside the gene matches. Germline CDR1 reads MNHNY; CDR2 reads SVGAGI (reference sequence). The CDR3 DNA is TGTGCCAGCAGTTACTCGTTGACTAGCGGCAATGAGCAGTTCTTC. Protein: CASSYSLTSGNEQFF.